This TCR beta chain was documented in a study of shared clonotypes between healthy human individuals. Study-level information: For every donor, three CD4 naive, three CD4 memory, two CD8 naive and one CD8 memory plates were used.

Method: immunoSEQ multiplex PCR; TCRdb's copy keeps in-frame clones and lacks some. The table shows hundreds of thousands of clones, with over 65% occurring only once. Looked up from germline, CDR1 is SGHDT and CDR2 is YYEEEE. The V and J ends lost 2 bases and 2 bases respectively, with 13 bases between them. The CDR3 covers 16 residues. The chain couples TRBV5-6 to TRBJ2-2; no clear D. This TCR came from a woman aged 25 to 39 in good health. The specimen was memory CD4+ T cells sorted from blood. Subset denoted: CD45RA-negative fraction. CDR3 nucleotides: TGTGCCAGCAGCTTTCTGTCAACCCTTAACACCGGGGAGCTGTTTTTT. Translation: CASSFLSTLNTGELFF.